Detailed here is one T cell receptor (beta chain). The data are from a study of blood T cell repertoires in COVID-19. Study summary: The United States, Italy and Spain were the sources of the acute and convalescent COVID-19 samples.

The study recruited people aged 18 to 89 years across about two dozen US areas. Clones were sequenced by immunoSEQ multiplex PCR, and TCRdb holds only the in-frame ones, with some missing. Among roughly 180,000 clones, 75% to 90% were seen once, and the ten largest hold approximately 12%. CDR1 ENHRY and CDR2 SYGVKD come from the germline V gene. This CDR3 spans 15 amino acids. V was pared by 2 bases and J by 2 bases, with 12 bases between. This clonotype was obtained from an older woman who had recovered from COVID-19. Sequenced: PBMCs or T cells enriched from blood (not recorded which). V and J are TRBV10-3 and TRBJ1-2; D gene uncertain. The CDR3 region has the DNA TGTGCCATCAGTGAGGTCGGGTCTCAAAACTATGGCTACACCTTC. This gives the protein CAISEVGSQNYGYTF.